One and the same sample provided the 17 T cell receptor beta chains below, sequenced in a study of Ad26.COV2.S vaccination and SARS-CoV-2 variants (dated by TCRdb to about 2021). Library generation was performed with the immunoSEQ multiplex PCR assay. Not all clones reach the TCRdb copy of this immuneACCESS table, which keeps in-frame sequences only. Checked studies attribute under half of the gap to unresolved V genes and leave the rest unexplained. This sample has 300,000 to 400,000 clones in its table, and about nine tenths of those were observed once. About 6.4% of the sample lies in the top ten. The sample's treatment or condition label is to be understood as: around 19 received Ad26.COV2.S at low or high dose, single or two shots; about 5 received placebo; per-sample allocation not given. Repertoires of vaccine and placebo recipients were sequenced from samples taken on day 63 after the first injection.

The input for sequencing was peripheral blood, taken in a trial of Ad26.COV2.S vaccine versus placebo. These receptors all come from a person aged 18-60 years who received the Ad26.COV2.S COVID-19 vaccine or a placebo.

The V gene is TRBV19, the J gene TRBJ2-7; D is uncertain. V dropped 5 bases and J dropped 4 bases, with 15 bases sitting between them. This CDR3 spans 14 amino acids. Per germline, CDR1 LNHDA and CDR2 SQIVND (reference sequence). Here the CDR3 DNA reads TGTGCCAGTAGTGTCGGGTCTCAAAGTTACGAGCAGTACTTC. This sequence encodes CASSVGSQSYEQYF.

This rearrangement joins TRBV7-9 to TRBJ2-1, with D possibly being TRBD1 (6 bases). From germline, CDR1 is SEHNR and CDR2 FQNEAQ (reference sequence). V was pared by 5 bases and J by 1 base, with 12 bases between. The CDR3 is 15 amino acids. This CDR3 reads CASSGQSTSYNEQFF. Written as DNA, the CDR3 is TGTGCCAGCAGCGGACAGTCTACTTCCTACAATGAGCAGTTCTTC.

The rearrangement links TRBV20-1 to TRBJ2-1, with D tentatively TRBD2 (6 bases). Germline CDR1 reads DFQATT; CDR2 reads SNEGSKA (reference sequence). CDR3 length: 11 amino acids. Trimming left V 2 bases short and J 9 bases short, with 8 bases between. CDR3 nucleotides: TGCAGTGCTAGACTAGCGCGTGAGCAGTTCTTC. Its translation: CSARLAREQFF.

This chain connects TRBV19 to TRBJ1-5; 7 bases align to TRBD1. This CDR3 has 16 amino acids. Looked up from germline, CDR1 is LNHDA and CDR2 is SQIVND (reference sequence). V shed 3 bases and J 0 bases; nucleotides not matched to a gene: 5. In DNA, the CDR3 is TGTGCCAGTAGTATGTGGGACAGCAATAGCAATCAGCCCCAGCATTTT. It encodes CASSMWDSNSNQPQHF.

The gene calls are TRBV19 and TRBJ1-5; 8 positions match TRBD1. Germline CDR1 LNHDA, CDR2 SQIVND (reference sequence). V was pared by 5 bases and J by 9 bases, with 15 bases of the junction left unmatched. The CDR3 consists of 16 residues. CDR3 in amino acids: CASSSVSDRGFWPQHF. Here the CDR3 DNA reads TGTGCCAGTAGTTCGGTTTCTGACAGGGGTTTCTGGCCCCAGCATTTT.

This rearrangement joins TRBV7-8 to TRBJ2-3; TRBD2 is a possible D gene (6 bases). Germline values: CDR1 SGHVS, CDR2 FQNEAQ. There are 17 residues in the CDR3. The V gene lost 5 bases and the J gene lost 3 bases, with 21 bases spanning the gap. The CDR3 protein is CASSPSLAGWETDTQYF. CDR3 nucleotide sequence: TGTGCCAGCAGCCCAAGTTTGGCGGGGTGGGAAACAGATACGCAGTATTTT.

The chain combines TRBV28 with TRBJ1-5; D is perhaps TRBD1 (6 bases). V lost 5 bases to trimming and J lost 3 bases, with 11 bases between them. Germline loops: CDR1 MDHEN, CDR2 SYDVKM. This CDR3 contains 14 residues. This chain's CDR3 is CASSQGGDNQPQHF. In DNA form, the CDR3 reads TGTGCCAGCAGTCAAGGGGGAGACAATCAGCCCCAGCATTTT.

This sequence joins TRBV27 and TRBJ1-5, with 9 bases matching TRBD1. CDR3 length equals 19 residues. The V gene end was trimmed by 6 bases and the J gene end by 4 bases; junction bases not matched to a gene: 19. Germline CDR1 reads MNHEY; CDR2 reads SMNVEV (reference sequence). CDR3 residues: CASSVTGGQGNLVNQPQHF. The CDR3 bases are TGTGCCAGCAGCGTGACGGGGGGACAGGGAAATTTGGTTAATCAGCCCCAGCATTTT.

About this clone itself: Distinct nucleotide sequences in the sample also encode this CDR3. The chain joins TRBV7-9 to TRBJ1-1, with TRBD1 as a possible D gene (5 bases). V was pared by 2 bases and J by 2 bases, with 9 bases between. Germline assignment: CDR1 SEHNR and CDR2 FQNEAQ (reference sequence). The length of the CDR3 is 14 residues. This CDR3 reads CASSLSQGNTEAFF. Written as DNA, the CDR3 is TGTGCCAGCAGCTTATCTCAGGGTAACACTGAAGCTTTCTTT.

The chain has TRBV10-3 and TRBJ1-2, with 8 bases fitting TRBD1. The CDR3 totals 14 residues. CDR1 is ENHRY, CDR2 SYGVKD, per germline. The V gene end was trimmed by 4 bases and the J gene end by 5 bases; junction bases not matched to a gene: 6. CDR3 sequence reads: CAISGTGGLYGYTF. CDR3 nucleotide sequence: TGTGCCATCAGTGGTACAGGGGGATTGTATGGCTACACCTTC.

The chain combines TRBV28 with TRBJ2-5, with D unresolved. Trimming cost V 6 bases and J 3 bases, with 17 bases left between them. This CDR3 contains 15 residues. From germline, CDR1 is MDHEN and CDR2 SYDVKM. CDR3 in amino acids: CASSTEFAPKETQYF. The DNA for the CDR3 is TGTGCCAGCAGCACCGAGTTCGCACCGAAAGAGACCCAGTACTTC.

The CDR3 reads CASSYKGERIAFF. The CDR3 DNA reads as TGTGCCAGCAGTTACAAAGGGGAGAGAATAGCTTTCTTT. The chain has TRBV6-2 or TRBV6-3 and TRBJ1-1, with D perhaps matching TRBD1 (5 bases). This CDR3 is built from 13 residues. Per germline, CDR1 MNHEY and CDR2 SVGEGT. The V and J ends lost 2 bases and 10 bases respectively, with 14 bases between them.

The V gene is TRBV5-6, the J gene TRBJ1-2, with TRBD1 matching over 9 bases. In germline, CDR1 is SGHDT, CDR2 YYEEEE. The CDR3 covers 16 residues. V was clipped by 2 bases and J by 3 bases; unmatched bases: 8. The CDR3 loop reads CASSLNPGQGDYGYTF. The CDR3 DNA follows: TGTGCCAGCAGCTTAAATCCGGGACAGGGCGACTATGGCTACACCTTC. Full variable domain (missing parts from reference TRBV5-6 and TRBJ1-2): DAGVTQSPTHLIKTRGQQVTLRCSPKSGHDTVSWYQQALGQGPQFIFQYYEEEERQRGNFPDRFSGHQFPNYSSELNVNALLLGDSALYLCASSLNPGQGDYGYTFGSGTRLTVV.

This sequence joins TRBV5-8 and TRBJ2-1; perhaps TRBD2 as D (7 bases). The CDR3 runs 16 residues. Trimming took 0 bases from V and 2 from J, leaving 12 bases between them. Germline V lookup: CDR1 SGHTS, CDR2 YDEGEE. This chain's CDR3 is CASSLVGGLTYNEQFF. CDR3 nucleotides: TGTGCCAGCAGCTTGGTCGGGGGGCTGACCTACAATGAGCAGTTCTTC.

The chain is built from TRBV7-8 and TRBJ2-1, with TRBD1 identical over 10 bases. The CDR3 loop spans 17 amino acids. From germline, CDR1 is SGHVS and CDR2 FQNEAQ. Trimming took 5 bases from V and 9 from J; bases not matched to a gene: 16. The CDR3 protein is CASSPPGTGAIDGEQFF. The CDR3, as DNA: TGTGCCAGCAGCCCGCCCGGGACAGGGGCCATTGATGGTGAGCAGTTCTTC.

The chain couples TRBV6-4 to TRBJ2-1; 8 bases align to TRBD2. The CDR3 sequence is 13 residues long. Losses at the gene ends were 4 bases for V and 9 bases for J; bases not matched to a gene: 5. Germline values: CDR1 MRHNA, CDR2 SNTAGT. The DNA for the CDR3 is TGTGCCAGCAGTGTCGGGGGGGCAGCTGAGCAGTTCTTC. Residues: CASSVGGAAEQFF.

The CDR3 region is CASALGLGYEQYF. The DNA for the CDR3 is TGTGCCAGCGCTCTGGGACTTGGCTACGAGCAGTACTTC. V usage is TRBV27 and J usage is TRBJ2-7; perhaps TRBD2 as D (6 bases). The CDR3 spans 13 residues. Germline V gene sequence: CDR1 MNHEY, CDR2 SMNVEV (reference sequence). The V end lost 8 bases, the J end lost 3 bases, and 14 bases lay between the germline ends.